Included here is one TCR beta chain sequence, with context. Profiled with immunoSEQ multiplex PCR; TCRdb holds only in-frame clones, not every one. This sample has 150,000 or so clones; about nine tenths occur once, and the top ten carry roughly 2.2%. The entry originates in a study of blood T cell repertoires in COVID-19. Turning to the study itself: COVID-19 samples collected from the United States, Italy and Spain covered acute and convalescent phases. Nucleic acid was either cDNA or gDNA, and it came from T cells, B-cell-depleted T cells, or PBMCs.

After removal of 4 bases from V and 4 bases from J, the junction contained 6 bases not matched to a gene. The CDR3 has 15 residues. CDR1 is LGHNA and CDR2 is YNFKEQ in the germline V gene. This clonotype was sampled from a woman aged 65 to 85 with acute or convalescent COVID-19. The sequencing sample was made of peripheral blood. The genes are TRBV4-2 and TRBJ1-1; the match to TRBD1 covers 10 bases. CDR3 in amino acids: CASSLRTGGLTEAFF. The CDR3 bases are TGTGCCAGCAGCCTTCGGACAGGGGGTCTCACTGAAGCTTTCTTT.